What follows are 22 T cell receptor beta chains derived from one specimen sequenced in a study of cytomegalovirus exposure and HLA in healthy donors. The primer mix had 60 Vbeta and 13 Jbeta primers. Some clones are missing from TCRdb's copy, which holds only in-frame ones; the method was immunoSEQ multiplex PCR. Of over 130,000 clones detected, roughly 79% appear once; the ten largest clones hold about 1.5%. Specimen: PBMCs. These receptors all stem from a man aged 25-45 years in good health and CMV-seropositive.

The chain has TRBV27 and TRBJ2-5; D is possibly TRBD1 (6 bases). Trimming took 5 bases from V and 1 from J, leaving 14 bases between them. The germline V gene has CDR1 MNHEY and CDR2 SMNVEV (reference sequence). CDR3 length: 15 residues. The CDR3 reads CASSPNRDRQETQYF. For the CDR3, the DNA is TGTGCCAGCAGTCCCAACAGGGACCGCCAAGAGACCCAGTACTTC.

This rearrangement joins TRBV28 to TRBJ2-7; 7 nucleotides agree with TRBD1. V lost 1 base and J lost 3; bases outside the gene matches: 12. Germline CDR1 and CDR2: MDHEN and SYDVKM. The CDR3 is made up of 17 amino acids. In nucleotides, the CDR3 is TGTGCCAGCAGTTTATTTCTTCCGAGACAGGGAAACTACGAGCAGTACTTC. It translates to CASSLFLPRQGNYEQYF.

The CDR3: CASSSGRDEQYF. DNA for the CDR3: TGTGCCAGCAGCTCGGGGAGGGACGAGCAGTACTTC. The rearrangement uses TRBV7-2 and TRBJ2-7, with 7 nucleotides matching TRBD2. V shed 4 bases and J 5 bases; nucleotides not matched to a gene: 2. Germline V CDR1 and CDR2: SGHTA, FQGNSA. The CDR3 consists of 12 residues.

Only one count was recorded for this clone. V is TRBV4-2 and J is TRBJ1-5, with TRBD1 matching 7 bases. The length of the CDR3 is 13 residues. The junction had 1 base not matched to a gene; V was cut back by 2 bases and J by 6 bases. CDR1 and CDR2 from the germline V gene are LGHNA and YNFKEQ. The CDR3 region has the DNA TGTGCCAGCAGCCAAACAGGGGCTCAGCCCCAGCATTTT. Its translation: CASSQTGAQPQHF.

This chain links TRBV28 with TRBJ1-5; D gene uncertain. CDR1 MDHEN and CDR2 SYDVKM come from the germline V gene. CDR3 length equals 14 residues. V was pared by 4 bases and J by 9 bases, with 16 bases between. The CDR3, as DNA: TGTGCCAGCAGTTCCACTAACGAGCTCGGGCCCCAGCATTTT. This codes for CASSSTNELGPQHF.

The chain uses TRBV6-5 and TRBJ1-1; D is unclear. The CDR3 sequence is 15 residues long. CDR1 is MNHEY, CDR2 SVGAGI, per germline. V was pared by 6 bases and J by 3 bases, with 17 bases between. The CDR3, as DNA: TGTGCCAGCAGACAAAAAGGAGGTCTGGACACTGAAGCTTTCTTT. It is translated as CASRQKGGLDTEAFF.

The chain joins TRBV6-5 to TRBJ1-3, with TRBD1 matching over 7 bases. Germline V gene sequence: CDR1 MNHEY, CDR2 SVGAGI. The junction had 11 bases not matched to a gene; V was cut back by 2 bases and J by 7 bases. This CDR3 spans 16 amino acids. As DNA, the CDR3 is TGTGCCAGCAGTTACACCCGACAGGGAAATGCGAACACCATATATTTT. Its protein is CASSYTRQGNANTIYF.

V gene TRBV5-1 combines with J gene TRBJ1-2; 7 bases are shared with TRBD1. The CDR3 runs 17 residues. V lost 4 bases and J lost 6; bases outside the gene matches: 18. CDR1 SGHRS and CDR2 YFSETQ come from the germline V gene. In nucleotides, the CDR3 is TGCGCCAGCAGCACCTCGGGACAGCCGAGTGGTGTCGATGGCTACACCTTC. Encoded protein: CASSTSGQPSGVDGYTF.

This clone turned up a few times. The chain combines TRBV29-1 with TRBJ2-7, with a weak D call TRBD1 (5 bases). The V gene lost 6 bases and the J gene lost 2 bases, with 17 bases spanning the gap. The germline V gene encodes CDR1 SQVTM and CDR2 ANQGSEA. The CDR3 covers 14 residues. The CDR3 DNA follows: TGCAGCGTCGTTCTGACAGTACCCACCTACGAGCAGTACTTC. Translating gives CSVVLTVPTYEQYF.

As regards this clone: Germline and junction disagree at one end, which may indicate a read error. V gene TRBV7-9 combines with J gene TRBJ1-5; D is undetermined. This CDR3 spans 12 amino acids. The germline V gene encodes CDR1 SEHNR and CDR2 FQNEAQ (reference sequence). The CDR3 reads CSSSLDYQPQHF. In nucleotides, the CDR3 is TGTTCCAGCAGCTTAGACTATCAGCCCCAGCATTTT.

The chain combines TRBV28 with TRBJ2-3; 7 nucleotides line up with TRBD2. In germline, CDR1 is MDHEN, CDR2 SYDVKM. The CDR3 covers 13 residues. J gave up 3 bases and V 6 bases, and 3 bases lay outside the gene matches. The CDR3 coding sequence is TGTGCCAGCAGCTCCGGGGGGACAGATACGCAGTATTTT. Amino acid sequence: CASSSGGTDTQYF.

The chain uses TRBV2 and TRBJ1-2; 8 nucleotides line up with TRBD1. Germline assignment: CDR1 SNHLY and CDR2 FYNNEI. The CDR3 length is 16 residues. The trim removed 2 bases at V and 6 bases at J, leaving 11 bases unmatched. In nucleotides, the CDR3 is TGTGCCAGCAGTGAATCTATTTATAGGACAGGGAATGGCTACACCTTC. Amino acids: CASSESIYRTGNGYTF.

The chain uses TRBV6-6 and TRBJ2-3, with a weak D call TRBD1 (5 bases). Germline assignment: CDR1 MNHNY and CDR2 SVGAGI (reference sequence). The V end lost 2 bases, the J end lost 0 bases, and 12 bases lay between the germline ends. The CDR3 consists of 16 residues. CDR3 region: CASSYQTASSTDTQYF. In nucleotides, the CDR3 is TGTGCCAGCAGTTACCAGACAGCCTCGAGCACAGATACGCAGTATTTT.

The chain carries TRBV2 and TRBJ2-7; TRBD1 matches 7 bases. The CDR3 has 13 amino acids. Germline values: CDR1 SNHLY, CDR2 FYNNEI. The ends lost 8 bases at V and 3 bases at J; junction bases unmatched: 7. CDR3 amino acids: CASGVSGGYEQYF. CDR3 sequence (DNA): TGTGCCAGCGGTGTCTCAGGGGGCTACGAGCAGTACTTC.

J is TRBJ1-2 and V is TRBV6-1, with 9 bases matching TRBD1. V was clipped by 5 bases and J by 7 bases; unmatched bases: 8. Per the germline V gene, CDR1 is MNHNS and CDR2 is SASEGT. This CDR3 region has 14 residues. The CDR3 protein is CASSTTGGIAGYTF. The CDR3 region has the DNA TGTGCCAGCAGTACTACAGGGGGCATTGCTGGCTACACCTTC.

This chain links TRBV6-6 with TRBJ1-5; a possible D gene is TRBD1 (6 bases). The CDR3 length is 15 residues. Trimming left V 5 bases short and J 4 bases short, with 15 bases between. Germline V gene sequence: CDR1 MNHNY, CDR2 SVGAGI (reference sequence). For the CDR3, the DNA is TGTGCCAGCAGTCCAGGCAGGGGTATGAATCAGCCCCAGCATTTT. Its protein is CASSPGRGMNQPQHF.

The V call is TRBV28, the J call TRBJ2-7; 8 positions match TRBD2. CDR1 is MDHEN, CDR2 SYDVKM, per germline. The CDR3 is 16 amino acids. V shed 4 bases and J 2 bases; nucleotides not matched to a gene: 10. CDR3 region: CASSSAGEGLAYEQYF. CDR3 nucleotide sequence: TGTGCCAGCAGTTCCGCAGGGGAGGGACTAGCCTACGAGCAGTACTTC.

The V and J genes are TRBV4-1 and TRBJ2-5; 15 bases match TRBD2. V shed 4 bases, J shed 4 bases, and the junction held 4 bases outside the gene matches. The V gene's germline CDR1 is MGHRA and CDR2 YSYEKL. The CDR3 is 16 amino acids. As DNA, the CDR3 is TGCGCCAGCAGCCGGACTAGCGGGGGGGCCGGAGAGACCCAGTACTTC. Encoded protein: CASSRTSGGAGETQYF.

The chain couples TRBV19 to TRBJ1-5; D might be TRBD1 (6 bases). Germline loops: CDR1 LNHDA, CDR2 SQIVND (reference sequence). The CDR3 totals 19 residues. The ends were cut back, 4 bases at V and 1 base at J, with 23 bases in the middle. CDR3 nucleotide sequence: TGTGCCAGTAGTAGCCCAGACAGGCCACCCGTTGGAAGCAATCAGCCCCAGCATTTT. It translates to CASSSPDRPPVGSNQPQHF.

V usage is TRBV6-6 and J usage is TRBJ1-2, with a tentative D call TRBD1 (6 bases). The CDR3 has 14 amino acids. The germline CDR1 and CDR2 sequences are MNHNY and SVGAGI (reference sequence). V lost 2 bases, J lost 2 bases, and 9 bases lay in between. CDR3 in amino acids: CASSYPGENYGYTF. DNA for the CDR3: TGTGCCAGCAGTTACCCAGGGGAGAACTATGGCTACACCTTC.

CDR3 DNA: TGTGCCAGCATCGGCCAGGGTGGTCAGCCCCAGCATTTT. It specifies CASIGQGGQPQHF. The rearrangement joins TRBV28 to TRBJ1-5; tentative D call: TRBD1 (5 bases). Germline V lookup: CDR1 MDHEN, CDR2 SYDVKM. Trimming removed 7 bases at V and 6 bases at J, with 13 bases between. The CDR3 totals 13 residues.

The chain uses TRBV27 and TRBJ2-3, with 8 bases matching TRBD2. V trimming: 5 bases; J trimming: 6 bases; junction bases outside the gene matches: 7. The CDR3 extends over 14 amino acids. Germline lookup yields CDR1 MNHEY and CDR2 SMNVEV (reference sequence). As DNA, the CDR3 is TGTGCCAGCAGTGGGATAGCGGGGTTTGATACGCAGTATTTT. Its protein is CASSGIAGFDTQYF.